The present entry profiles one TCR beta chain with its context. The data were obtained in a study of control samples from healthy donors and cancer patients. Sequencing was performed with immunoSEQ multiplex PCR; in TCRdb, only in-frame clones are kept and a portion is missing. This table has about 160,000 clones, roughly 93% appearing once. V was pared by 1 base and J by 5 bases, with 10 bases of the junction left unmatched. The CDR3 contains 16 residues. Germline V gives CDR1 SGHAT, CDR2 FQNNGV. Sequencing used blood. This TCR was sampled from a woman aged 55-69 years in good health. The chain combines TRBV11-2 with TRBJ1-2; 7 positions match TRBD1. CDR3 DNA sequence: TGTGCCAGCAGCTTAGTAGCGGGGGGGACAGATTATGGCTACACCTTC. Translated, it gives CASSLVAGGTDYGYTF.